This record concerns one TCR beta chain sequence. Its antigen is currently unknown. Trimming took 3 bases from V and 6 from J; bases not matched to a gene: 14. The CDR3 is 18 amino acids. Germline CDR1 and CDR2: MGHRA and YSYEKL. The data stem from a study of Tregs in tolerant kidney transplant recipients. Study-wide background: Recipients received nonmyeloablative bone marrow transplants from related graft donors, with transient mixed chimerism.

Repertoires were generated with immunoSEQ multiplex PCR, while TCRdb's copy carries only in-frame clones and drops some. The repertoire holds just under 65,000 clones, with less than 98% as singletons. Study observations and caveats: Expanding Tregs on activated donor B cells appeared to best identify donor-specific TCRbeta clones.

The input for sequencing was Tregs from blood, taken before the transplant. The origin of this receptor is a human donor who received a combined kidney and bone marrow transplant. The V gene is TRBV4-1, the J gene TRBJ1-4; TRBD1 matches 9 bases. The CDR3 DNA follows: TGCGCCAGCAGCCATCACTATCCGGGACAGGGAGCGGATGAAAAACTGTTTTTT. This encodes CASSHHYPGQGADEKLFF.